This T cell receptor beta chain was obtained from a study of blood T cell repertoires in COVID-19. Across the study: T cells, B-cell-depleted T cells, or PBMCs supplied cDNA or gDNA.

Sequencing used immunoSEQ multiplex PCR; TCRdb keeps in-frame clones, though not all of them. The sample has 50,000 to 70,000 clones; 79% are singletons. This clone has more than one count but fewer than ten. Germline loops: CDR1 MNHNY, CDR2 SVGAGI (reference sequence). This CDR3 comprises 14 residues. With 5 bases removed from V and 3 bases from J, the gap between germline ends came to 13 bases. Sequences were obtained from peripheral blood. The chain employs TRBV6-6 and TRBJ1-2, with D uncertain. The TCR was taken from a man in his sixties with acute or convalescent COVID-19. The CDR3 DNA is TGTGCCAGCAGTGAGGATGCGGTATACTATGGCTACACCTTC. Residues: CASSEDAVYYGYTF.